These T cell receptor beta chains were read from a single sample in a study of Ad26.COV2.S vaccination and SARS-CoV-2 variants. Libraries were prepared by immunoSEQ multiplex PCR; TCRdb keeps only in-frame clonotypes and omits some of them. Seen here are some 420,000 clones, roughly 90% observed once, and the top ten hold around 3.6%. Specimen: peripheral blood, collected in a trial of Ad26.COV2.S vaccine versus placebo. These receptor sequences come from a person aged 18-65 years who received the Ad26.COV2.S COVID-19 vaccine or a placebo. The CDR3 runs from the conserved cysteine through the conserved F or W. The order of the fields is CDR3 length, V gene, clone size, J gene, D gene, CDR3 protein, CDR3 DNA. A D gene is named only where the DNA matches it firmly. Where a row states a size, it is once, few, many or the class of an expanded clone; other rows omit it.

len: 16
v_gene: TRBV15
abundance: many
j_gene: TRBJ2-6
d_gene: -
CDR3aa: CATSRDTNSGANVLTF
CDR3nt: TGTGCCACCAGCAGAGACACGAACTCTGGGGCCAACGTCCTGACTTTC

len: 18
v_gene: TRBV27
abundance: -
j_gene: TRBJ2-1
d_gene: TRBD2
CDR3aa: CASSLSSGGYFSYNEQFF
CDR3nt: TGTGCCAGCAGTTTATCCAGCGGGGGGTATTTCTCCTACAATGAGCAGTTCTTC

len: 15
v_gene: TRBV2
abundance: -
j_gene: TRBJ2-2
d_gene: -
CDR3aa: CASSTGGGNTGELFF
CDR3nt: TGTGCCAGTTCAACAGGGGGGGGCAACACCGGGGAGCTGTTTTTT

len: 16
v_gene: TRBV4-2
abundance: few
j_gene: TRBJ1-4
d_gene: -
CDR3aa: CASSQVGTQGREKLFF
CDR3nt: TGTGCCAGCAGCCAAGTTGGTACCCAGGGACGGGAAAAACTGTTTTTT

len: 14
v_gene: TRBV7-2
abundance: -
j_gene: TRBJ2-1
d_gene: -
CDR3aa: CASSSVWTSNEQFF
CDR3nt: TGTGCCAGCAGCTCCGTTTGGACGTCGAATGAGCAGTTCTTC

len: 11
v_gene: TRBV12-3/TRBV12-4
abundance: -
j_gene: TRBJ2-5
d_gene: TRBD2
CDR3aa: CASSLSGAQYF
CDR3nt: TGTGCCAGCAGTTTGAGCGGGGCCCAGTACTTC

len: 17
v_gene: TRBV4-3
abundance: once
j_gene: TRBJ2-1
d_gene: TRBD2
CDR3aa: CASSPRTSPSSYNEQFF
CDR3nt: TGCGCCAGCAGCCCCCGGACTAGCCCTAGCTCCTACAATGAGCAGTTCTTC

len: 17
v_gene: TRBV7-2
abundance: -
j_gene: TRBJ2-2
d_gene: TRBD2
CDR3aa: CASSPTSAATHTGELFF
CDR3nt: TGTGCCAGCAGCCCGACTAGCGCGGCTACCCACACCGGGGAGCTGTTTTTT

len: 17
v_gene: TRBV25-1
abundance: -
j_gene: TRBJ1-5
d_gene: TRBD1
CDR3aa: CASSATGTGYSNQPQHF
CDR3nt: TGTGCCAGCAGTGCAACTGGGACAGGGTATAGCAATCAGCCCCAGCATTTT

len: 14
v_gene: TRBV27
abundance: few
j_gene: TRBJ1-6
d_gene: -
CDR3aa: CASSLRARNSPLHF
CDR3nt: TGTGCCAGCAGTCTCAGGGCCCGGAATTCACCCCTCCACTTT

len: 13
v_gene: TRBV11-2
abundance: -
j_gene: TRBJ1-2
d_gene: -
CDR3aa: CASRPGSTVGYTF
CDR3nt: TGTGCCAGCAGACCGGGCAGCACCGTTGGCTACACCTTC

len: 13
v_gene: TRBV30
abundance: -
j_gene: TRBJ2-7
d_gene: TRBD1
CDR3aa: CAWAQGQVNEQYF
CDR3nt: TGTGCCTGGGCACAGGGGCAAGTTAACGAGCAGTACTTC

len: 11
v_gene: TRBV2
abundance: -
j_gene: TRBJ2-7
d_gene: -
CDR3aa: CASSEGYEQYF
CDR3nt: TGTGCCAGCAGTGAAGGGTACGAGCAGTACTTC

len: 13
v_gene: TRBV30
abundance: -
j_gene: TRBJ1-5
d_gene: TRBD1
CDR3aa: CAWSTGGHQPQHF
CDR3nt: TGTGCCTGGAGTACAGGGGGCCATCAGCCCCAGCATTTT

len: 15
v_gene: TRBV19
abundance: few
j_gene: TRBJ2-3
d_gene: -
CDR3aa: CASSNTGRNTDTQYF
CDR3nt: TGTGCCAGTAGTAATACGGGGAGAAACACAGATACGCAGTATTTT

len: 14
v_gene: TRBV7-3
abundance: once
j_gene: TRBJ2-1
d_gene: -
CDR3aa: CASSSTGPYNEQFF
CDR3nt: TGTGCCAGCAGCTCGACAGGACCCTACAATGAGCAGTTCTTC

len: 15
v_gene: TRBV6-5
abundance: -
j_gene: TRBJ1-5
d_gene: TRBD1
CDR3aa: CASRSGQGASQPQHF
CDR3nt: TGTGCCAGCAGGTCCGGACAGGGGGCGAGTCAGCCCCAGCATTTT

len: 16
v_gene: TRBV9
abundance: once
j_gene: TRBJ1-4
d_gene: -
CDR3aa: CASSVVSGGPNEKLFF
CDR3nt: TGTGCCAGCAGCGTAGTATCCGGGGGCCCTAATGAAAAACTGTTTTTT